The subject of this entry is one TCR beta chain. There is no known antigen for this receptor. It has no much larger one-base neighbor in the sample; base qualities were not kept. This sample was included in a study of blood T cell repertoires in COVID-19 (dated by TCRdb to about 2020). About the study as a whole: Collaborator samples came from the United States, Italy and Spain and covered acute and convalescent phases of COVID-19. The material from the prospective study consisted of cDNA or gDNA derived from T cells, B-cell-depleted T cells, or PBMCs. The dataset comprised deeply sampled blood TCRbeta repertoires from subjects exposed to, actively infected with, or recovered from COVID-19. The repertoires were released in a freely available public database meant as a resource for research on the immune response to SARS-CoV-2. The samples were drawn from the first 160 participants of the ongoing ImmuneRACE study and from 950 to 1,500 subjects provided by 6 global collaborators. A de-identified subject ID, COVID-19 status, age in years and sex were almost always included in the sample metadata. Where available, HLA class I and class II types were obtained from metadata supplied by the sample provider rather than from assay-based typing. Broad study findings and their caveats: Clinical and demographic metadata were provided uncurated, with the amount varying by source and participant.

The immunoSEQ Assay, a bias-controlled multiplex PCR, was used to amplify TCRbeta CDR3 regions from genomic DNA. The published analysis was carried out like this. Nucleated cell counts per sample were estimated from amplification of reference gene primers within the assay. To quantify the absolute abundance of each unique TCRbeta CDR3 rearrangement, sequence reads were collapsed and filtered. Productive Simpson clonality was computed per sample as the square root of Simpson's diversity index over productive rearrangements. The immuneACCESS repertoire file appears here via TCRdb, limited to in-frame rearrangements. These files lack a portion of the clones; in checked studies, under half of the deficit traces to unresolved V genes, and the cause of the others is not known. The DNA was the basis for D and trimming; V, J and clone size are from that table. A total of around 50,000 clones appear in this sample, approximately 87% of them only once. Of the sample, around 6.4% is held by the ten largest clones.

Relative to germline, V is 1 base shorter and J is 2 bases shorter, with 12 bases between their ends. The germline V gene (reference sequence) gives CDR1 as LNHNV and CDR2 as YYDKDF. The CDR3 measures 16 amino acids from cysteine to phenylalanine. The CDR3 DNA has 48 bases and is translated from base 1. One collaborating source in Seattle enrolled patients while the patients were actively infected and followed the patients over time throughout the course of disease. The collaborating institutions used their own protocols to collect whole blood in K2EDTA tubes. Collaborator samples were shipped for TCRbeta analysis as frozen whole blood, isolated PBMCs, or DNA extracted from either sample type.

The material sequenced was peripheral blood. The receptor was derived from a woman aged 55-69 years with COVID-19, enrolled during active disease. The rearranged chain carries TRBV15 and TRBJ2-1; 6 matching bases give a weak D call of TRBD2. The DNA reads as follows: TGTGCCACCAGCAGAGTCCCTACGGGGGCCTACAATGAGCAGTTCTTC. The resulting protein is CATSRVPTGAYNEQFF.